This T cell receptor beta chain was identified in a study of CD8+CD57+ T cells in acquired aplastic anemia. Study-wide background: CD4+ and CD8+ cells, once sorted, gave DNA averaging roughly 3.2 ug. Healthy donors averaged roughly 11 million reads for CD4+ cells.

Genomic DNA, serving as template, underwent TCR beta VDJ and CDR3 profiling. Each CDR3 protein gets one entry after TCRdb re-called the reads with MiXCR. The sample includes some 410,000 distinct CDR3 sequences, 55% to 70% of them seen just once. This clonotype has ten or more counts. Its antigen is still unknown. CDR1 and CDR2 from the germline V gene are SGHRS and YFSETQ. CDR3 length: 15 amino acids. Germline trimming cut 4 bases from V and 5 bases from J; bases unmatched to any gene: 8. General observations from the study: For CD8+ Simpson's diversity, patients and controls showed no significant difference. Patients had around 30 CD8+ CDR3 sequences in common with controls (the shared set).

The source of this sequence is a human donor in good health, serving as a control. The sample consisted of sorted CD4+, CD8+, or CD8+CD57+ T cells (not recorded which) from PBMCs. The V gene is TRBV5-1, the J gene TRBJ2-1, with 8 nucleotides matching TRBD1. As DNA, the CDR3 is TGCGCCAGCAGCCAAGGACAGGGCCGTCACAATGAGCAGTTCTTC. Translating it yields CASSQGQGRHNEQFF.